The clone carrying this T cell receptor beta chain was recorded a few times. Its antigen remains unknown. The time point here: persistent/refractory GD, antithyroid drugs over 5 years with positive TRAb. PBMCs were the source of the RNA used for TCR sequencing. These data belong to a study of regulatory T cells in long-lasting Graves disease. Germline CDR1 is LNHDA and CDR2 is SQIVND (reference sequence). The V gene lost 3 bases and the J gene lost 0 bases, with 9 bases spanning the gap. The length of the CDR3 is 15 residues. General study points: Small numbers of samples may have cut accuracy.

Building the TCR beta libraries relied on iRepertoire HTBI primers, and CDR3 regions underwent Arm-PCR. TCRdb re-called the multiplex PCR reads through MiXCR, storing one row per CDR3 protein. The table includes more than 650,000 distinct CDR3 sequences, around 32% detected once. The clonotype was recovered from a female donor with Graves disease. The chain uses TRBV19 and TRBJ1-5, with a tentative D call TRBD1 (6 bases). The material sequenced was peripheral blood mononuclear cells (PBMCs), taken when the disease was refractory, from a patient treated with antithyroid drugs. CDR3 sequence (DNA): TGTGCCAGTAGTATCCCAGGGGTTAGCAATCAGCCCCAGCATTTT. Translated, it gives CASSIPGVSNQPQHF.